A selection of T cell receptor beta chains follows, all from one sample in a study of blood T cell repertoires in COVID-19. Profiled with immunoSEQ multiplex PCR; TCRdb holds only in-frame clones, not every one. Here the sample spans over 150,000 clones, around 89% being singletons. The specimen sequenced was peripheral blood. The receptors stem from a man in his fifties or sixties who had recovered from COVID-19. CDR3s include the opening cysteine and the closing phenylalanine or tryptophan. A D gene is named only where the DNA matches it firmly. Clone size appears in some rows only: once, few, many, or a class for an expanded clone.

v_gene	abundance	d_gene	j_gene	CDR3nt	CDR3aa
TRBV6-2/TRBV6-3	once	NA	TRBJ2-7	TGTGCCAGCAGTTTTTCACCGGGACACGCAACCTACGAGCAGTACTTC	CASSFSPGHATYEQYF
TRBV24-1	NA	TRBD2	TRBJ2-3	TGTGCCACCAGTGGCCTAGGACTAGTCACAGATACGCAGTATTTT	CATSGLGLVTDTQYF
TRBV28	NA	TRBD1	TRBJ2-7	TGTGCCAGCAGGAAGACAGGGCCTCCCTACGAGCAGTACTTC	CASRKTGPPYEQYF
TRBV6-4	NA	TRBD1	TRBJ1-1	TGTGCCAACCGGGACAGACCGAACACTGAAGCTTTCTTT	CANRDRPNTEAFF
TRBV11-1	NA	NA	TRBJ1-1	TGTGCCAGTAGGGACACCTCGGAAGCTTTCTTT	CASRDTSEAFF
TRBV2	NA	NA	TRBJ1-1	TGTGCCAGCAGTTTGGGGGCCGTCCGTATGTCTGAAGCTTTCTTT	CASSLGAVRMSEAFF
TRBV12-2	NA	NA	TRBJ1-1	TGTGCAAGTCGCTCCTGGACAGACATGAACACTGAAGCTTTCTTT	CASRSWTDMNTEAFF
TRBV5-1	NA	NA	TRBJ2-7	TGCGCCAGCAGCTGGACACAAGCCTCCTACGAGCAGTACTTC	CASSWTQASYEQYF
TRBV6-2/TRBV6-3	NA	TRBD1	TRBJ2-5	TGTGCCAGCACCCCTGAGCTCGGGACAGGGGATGGGGAGACCCAGTACTTC	CASTPELGTGDGETQYF
TRBV27	NA	TRBD1	TRBJ1-4	TGTGCCAGCAGGGGGACAGGAATTCTCGAAAAACTGTTTTTT	CASRGTGILEKLFF
TRBV25-1	NA	NA	TRBJ2-3	TGTGCCAGCAGTATCGCAGGGACAGATACGCAGTATTTT	CASSIAGTDTQYF
TRBV7-9	few	NA	TRBJ2-7	TGTGCCAGCAGCTCCACAGGTATCGACGAGCAGTACTTC	CASSSTGIDEQYF
TRBV28	NA	TRBD2	TRBJ2-7	TGTGCCAGCAGTTCTCCTAGCGGGAGCCTCTCCTACGAGCAGTACTTC	CASSSPSGSLSYEQYF
TRBV12-3/TRBV12-4	NA	NA	TRBJ2-7	TGTGCCAGCAGGCGGCAGGGTACCTACGAGCAGTACTTC	CASRRQGTYEQYF
TRBV30	NA	NA	TRBJ1-6	TGTGCCTGGGTCCGGAGGGGTTCGGGTAATTCACCCCTCCACTTT	CAWVRRGSGNSPLHF
TRBV2	NA	NA	TRBJ1-2	TGTGCCAGCAGTGCGAAGGGGCGCATCTATGGCTACACCTTC	CASSAKGRIYGYTF
TRBV7-6	NA	NA	TRBJ1-3	TGTGCCAGCAGCCCTCGACAGGACGACTCTGGAAACACCATATATTTT	CASSPRQDDSGNTIYF
TRBV5-1	NA	NA	TRBJ1-3	TGCGCCAGCAGCCAACCAGCCCAGGGTTTATCTGGAAACACCATATATTTT	CASSQPAQGLSGNTIYF